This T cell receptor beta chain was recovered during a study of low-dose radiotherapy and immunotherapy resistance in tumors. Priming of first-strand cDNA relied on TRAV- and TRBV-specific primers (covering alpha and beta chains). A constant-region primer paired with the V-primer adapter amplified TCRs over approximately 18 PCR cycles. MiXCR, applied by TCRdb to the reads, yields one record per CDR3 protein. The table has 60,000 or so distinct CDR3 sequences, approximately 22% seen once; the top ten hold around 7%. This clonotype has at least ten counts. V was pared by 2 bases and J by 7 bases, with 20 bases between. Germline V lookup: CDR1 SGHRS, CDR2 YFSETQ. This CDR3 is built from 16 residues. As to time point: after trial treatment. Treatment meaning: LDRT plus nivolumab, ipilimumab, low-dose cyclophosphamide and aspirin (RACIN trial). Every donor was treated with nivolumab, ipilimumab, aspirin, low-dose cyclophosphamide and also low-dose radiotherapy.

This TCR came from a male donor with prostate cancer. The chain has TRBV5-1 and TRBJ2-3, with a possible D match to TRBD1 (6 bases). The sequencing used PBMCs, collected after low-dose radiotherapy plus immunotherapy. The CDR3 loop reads CASSLGIRTAKHTQYF. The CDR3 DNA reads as TGCGCCAGCAGCTTAGGCATCAGGACAGCAAAACATACGCAGTATTTT.